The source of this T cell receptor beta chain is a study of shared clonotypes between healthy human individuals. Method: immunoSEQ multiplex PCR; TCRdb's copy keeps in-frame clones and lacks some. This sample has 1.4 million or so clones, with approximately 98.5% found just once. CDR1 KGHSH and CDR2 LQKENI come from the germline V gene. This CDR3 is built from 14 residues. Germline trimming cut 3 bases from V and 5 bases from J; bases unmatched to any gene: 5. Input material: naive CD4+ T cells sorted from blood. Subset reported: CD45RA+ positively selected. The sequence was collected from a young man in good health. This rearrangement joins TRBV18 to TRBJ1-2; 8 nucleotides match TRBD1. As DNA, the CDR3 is TGTGCCAGCTCACCGGACAGGGACCCTTATGGCTACACCTTC. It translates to CASSPDRDPYGYTF. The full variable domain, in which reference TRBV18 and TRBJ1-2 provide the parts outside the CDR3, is NAGVMQNPRHLVRRRGQEARLRCSPMKGHSHVYWYRQLPEEGLKFMVYLQKENIIDESGMPKERFSAEFPKEGPSILRIQQVVRGDSAAYFCASSPDRDPYGYTFGSGTRLTVV.